This T cell receptor (beta chain) was recorded in a study of T cell repertoires in cytomegalovirus infection. Study-level information: Public TCR beta signatures were indicative of both CMV infection and a matching HLA type. Findings and caveats of the study: Public TCR beta family frequency separated CMV-and-HLA carriers, including in an independent cohort. The ex vivo response was dominated by HLA-C-restricted CMV-specific TCR beta clonotypes.

The table lists this clonotype with a few counts. What it recognizes is unknown. The CDR3 length is 14 residues. From germline, CDR1 is SGHRS and CDR2 YFSETQ. The V end was cut by 2 bases, the J end by 10 bases, with 15 bases between. TCRdb fed the reads into MiXCR, producing one record per CDR3 protein. The sample contains some 350,000 distinct CDR3 sequences, about 27% of which appear only once. Sequencing was performed on cultured PBMCs, taken from culture after CMV antigen stimulation. The receptor's source is a human donor in good health (CMV status not recorded). Some clones in this sample may be carry-over from other donors' samples. The chain employs TRBV5-1 and TRBJ1-4, with D perhaps matching TRBD1 (6 bases). DNA for the CDR3: TGCGCCAGCAGCTTTGAACAGGGCCAAGGAAAACTGTTTTTT. Translation gives CASSFEQGQGKLFF.